The 21 T cell receptor beta chains reported below all come from one sample, sequenced in a study of T cell repertoires in cytomegalovirus infection. From the reads, TCRdb called clonotypes with MiXCR, one entry per CDR3 protein. The data contain a few hundred thousand distinct CDR3 sequences, about a sixth of them singletons. Sequencing used PBMCs. Receptors originate from a human donor in good health (CMV status not recorded). Some clones in this sample may be carry-over from other donors' samples.

This chain joins TRBV28 and TRBJ2-7; a possible D gene is TRBD2 (6 bases). Trimming shortened V by 2 bases and J by 4 bases, and 6 bases separated the two germline ends. Germline V gene sequence: CDR1 MDHEN, CDR2 SYDVKM. This CDR3 is 12 amino acids long. The CDR3 nucleotides read TGTGCCAGCAGTTTACGGGAGTACGAGCAGTACTTC. Translating it yields CASSLREYEQYF.

This clonotype has at least ten counts. At one end, the junction sequence differs from germline, possibly due to a read error. This rearrangement joins TRBV7-2 to TRBJ2-4, with D perhaps given as TRBD1 or TRBD2 (5 bases each). The V gene's germline CDR1 is SGHTA and CDR2 FQGNSA. The CDR3 extends over 11 amino acids. CDR3: CASSFGGIVHF. The DNA of the CDR3 is TGTGCCAGCAGCTTTGGGGGAATCGTGCACTTC.

This clonotype was seen repeatedly, ten times or more. V usage is TRBV7-2 and J usage is TRBJ2-7, with 7 positions matching TRBD1. The CDR3 is 13 residues long. The V gene's germline CDR1 is SGHTA and CDR2 FQGNSA. Trimming removed 3 bases from V and 5 bases from J; junction bases left unmatched: 4. The CDR3 loop reads CASSFQGVDEQYF. The CDR3 nucleotides read TGTGCCAGCAGCTTCCAGGGGGTGGACGAGCAGTACTTC.

The chain has TRBV19 and TRBJ1-3; D remains ambiguous. The germline V gene has CDR1 LNHDA and CDR2 SQIVND (reference sequence). The CDR3 contains 13 residues. V was trimmed by 7 bases and J by 1 base, leaving 8 bases between them. The CDR3 region has the DNA TGTGCCAGTACAGTCATATCTGGAAACACCATATATTTT. Protein: CASTVISGNTIYF.

Only a few counts were recorded for this clonotype. The J gene is TRBJ2-2, the V gene TRBV5-1, with 7 bases matching TRBD1. The junction had 5 bases not matched to a gene; V was cut back by 4 bases and J by 5 bases. This CDR3 is 14 amino acids long. Germline CDR1 is SGHRS and CDR2 is YFSETQ. CDR3 region: CASSRPGGTGELFF. The DNA for the CDR3 is TGCGCCAGCAGCCGGCCAGGGGGAACCGGGGAGCTGTTTTTT.

This clonotype was recorded at least ten times. The chain carries TRBV7-2 and TRBJ2-6, with D perhaps TRBD2 (7 bases). CDR1 is SGHTA, CDR2 FQGNSA, per germline. The CDR3 has 18 amino acids. V lost 5 bases, J lost 0 bases, and 17 bases lay in between. In DNA form, the CDR3 reads TGTGCCAGCAGCCCCTCGGGGGGCGGGCGCTCTGGGGCCAACGTCCTGACTTTC. This gives the protein CASSPSGGGRSGANVLTF.

The chain uses TRBV5-1 and TRBJ2-7; the D call may be TRBD1 or TRBD2 (7 bases each). The CDR3 is 15 amino acids. The V end was cut by 2 bases, the J end by 2 bases, with 14 bases between. CDR1 SGHRS and CDR2 YFSETQ come from the germline V gene. This CDR3 is CASSFQGGITYEQYF. The CDR3 region has the DNA TGCGCCAGCAGCTTCCAGGGGGGGATTACCTACGAGCAGTACTTC.

The chain employs TRBV28 and TRBJ2-3; a weak D match, TRBD2 (6 bases). The CDR3 has 15 amino acids. V was clipped by 9 bases and J by 0 bases, with 16 bases between them. Germline CDR1 and CDR2: MDHEN and SYDVKM. The CDR3 spells CASTRTKASTDTQYF. DNA of the CDR3: TGTGCCAGTACTAGGACTAAAGCTAGCACAGATACGCAGTATTTT.

This clonotype was seen many times. The chain couples TRBV12-3 or TRBV12-4 to TRBJ2-7; TRBD2 matches 9 bases. The trim removed 8 bases at V and 5 bases at J, leaving 7 bases unmatched. The CDR3 runs 13 residues. CDR3 residues: CASAGLAKHEQYF. CDR3 in DNA: TGTGCCAGCGCCGGACTAGCGAAACACGAGCAGTACTTC.

The chain recombines TRBV6-2 or TRBV6-3 with TRBJ1-1; maybe TRBD1 (5 bases). Germline V gene lookup returns CDR1 MNHEY and CDR2 SVGEGT. Between the trimmed V and J ends, which lost 11 bases and 3 bases, there was a span of 19 bases. The CDR3 loop spans 14 amino acids. The CDR3: CAASRRRGDTEAFF. The CDR3 region has the DNA TGTGCCGCCAGCAGGAGGAGGGGCGACACTGAAGCTTTCTTT.

The chain links TRBV5-1 to TRBJ2-2, with 8 nucleotides matching TRBD1. V gave up 3 bases and J gave up 3 bases; unmatched junction bases: 4. The CDR3 spans 15 residues. Germline values: CDR1 SGHRS, CDR2 YFSETQ. The CDR3 reads CASSWKDRDTGELFF. In nucleotides, the CDR3 is TGCGCCAGCAGCTGGAAGGACAGGGACACCGGGGAGCTGTTTTTT.

This clonotype was found many times. DNA of the CDR3: TGTGCCAACGGACACCCGAACACTGAAGCTTTCTTT. Translating it yields CANGHPNTEAFF. The chain joins TRBV7-2 to TRBJ1-1; a weak D match, TRBD1 (5 bases). The CDR3 sequence is 12 residues long. V was clipped by 10 bases and J by 1 base, with 10 bases between them. The V gene's germline CDR1 is SGHTA and CDR2 FQGNSA.

This clonotype was counted at least ten times. The CDR3 loop is CSASADRTDTQYF. The CDR3 DNA is TGCAGTGCTAGTGCGGACCGCACAGATACGCAGTATTTT. This chain joins TRBV20-1 and TRBJ2-3; no firm D call. This CDR3 is built from 13 residues. Trimming took off 3 bases at V and 1 base at J, with 8 bases between the two ends. Germline CDR1 DFQATT, CDR2 SNEGSKA (reference sequence).

At least ten counts were recorded for this clonotype. The V and J genes are TRBV7-9 and TRBJ2-1; D gene uncertain. The CDR3 extends over 13 amino acids. Trimming removed 6 bases at V and 4 bases at J, with 10 bases between. The germline V gene has CDR1 SEHNR and CDR2 FQNEAQ (reference sequence). The CDR3 DNA reads as TGTGCCAGCAGAAAGGACGGATACAATGAGCAGTTCTTC. Its protein product is CASRKDGYNEQFF.

This clonotype was counted between two and nine times. The chain links TRBV4-3 to TRBJ2-1, with no clear D. Germline CDR1 and CDR2: LGHNA and YSLEER. The V end was cut by 1 base, the J end by 4 bases, with 14 bases between. The CDR3 has 16 residues. The CDR3 region is CASSQGVATPYNEQFF. CDR3 sequence (DNA): TGCGCCAGCAGCCAAGGTGTCGCTACGCCGTACAATGAGCAGTTCTTC.

The chain recombines TRBV3-1 with TRBJ2-3, with TRBD2 matching over 8 bases. The ends lost 4 bases at V and 2 bases at J; junction bases unmatched: 8. Germline loops: CDR1 LGHDT, CDR2 YNNKEL (reference sequence). The CDR3 extends over 16 amino acids. The CDR3 loop is CASSLLAGTLTDTQYF. CDR3 coding DNA: TGTGCCAGCAGCCTCTTAGCGGGAACCCTCACAGATACGCAGTATTTT.

This clonotype appeared a few times. At one end the junction does not follow the germline gene, possibly because of a read error. This chain uses TRBV27 with TRBJ2-1, with a tentative D call TRBD2 (6 bases). The CDR3 loop spans 14 amino acids. Germline V CDR1 and CDR2: MNHEY, SMNVEV (reference sequence). CDR3 in amino acids: CATSLGGANNEQFF. CDR3 bases: TGTGCCACCAGTCTAGGAGGGGCTAACAATGAGCAGTTCTTC.

The V call is TRBV9, the J call TRBJ1-5; D not resolved. Germline CDR1 is SGDLS and CDR2 is YYNGEE. Trimming cost V 3 bases and J 0 bases, with 7 bases left between them. This CDR3 spans 14 amino acids. The CDR3 nucleotides are TGTGCCAGCAGCGCGGAGTATAGCAATCAGCCCCAGCATTTT. Protein: CASSAEYSNQPQHF. Supplemented by reference TRBV9 and TRBJ1-5, the full variable domain reads DSGVTQTPKHLITATGQRVTLRCSPRSGDLSVYWYQQSLDQGLQFLIQYYNGEERAKGNILERFSAQQFPDLHSELNLSSLELGDSALYFCASSAEYSNQPQHFGDGTRLSIL.

V and J are TRBV15 and TRBJ2-1, with a possible D match to TRBD2 (5 bases). Germline CDR1 and CDR2: LNHNV and YYDKDF (reference sequence). The CDR3 loop spans 16 amino acids. V was cut by 0 bases and J by 0 bases, with 9 bases left in between. The CDR3 loop is CATSRDPRGSYNEQFF. Written as DNA, the CDR3 is TGTGCCACCAGCAGAGATCCCCGGGGCTCCTACAATGAGCAGTTCTTC.

This clonotype has just a few counts. The V gene is TRBV9, the J gene TRBJ2-1; 13 nucleotides align to TRBD2. Germline V lookup: CDR1 SGDLS, CDR2 YYNGEE. After removal of 8 bases from V and 10 bases from J, the junction contained 6 bases not matched to a gene. The CDR3 runs to 13 residues. The CDR3 nucleotides read TGTGCCAGTGGGACTAGCGGGATCGGCGAGCAGTTCTTC. Protein sequence: CASGTSGIGEQFF.

This clonotype was picked up a small number of times. This rearrangement joins TRBV5-5 to TRBJ1-1; D not certain. CDR1 is SGHKS, CDR2 YYEKEE, per germline (reference sequence). The CDR3 length is 15 residues. Deletions cut 1 base from V and 8 bases from J, with 18 bases between. The CDR3 sequence: CASSLSANVLAEAFF. CDR3 sequence (DNA): TGTGCCAGCAGCTTGTCCGCAAACGTTTTGGCCGAAGCTTTCTTT.